Included here is one T cell receptor beta chain sequence, with context. Mismatch with germline at one junction end may stem from a read error. The source of the sample is a study of regulatory T cells in long-lasting Graves disease. Arm-PCR of CDR3 regions and iRepertoire HTBI primers were used to build TCR beta libraries. In TCRdb, the multiplex PCR reads were re-called with MiXCR into one record per CDR3 protein. Seen here are about 220,000 distinct CDR3 sequences, approximately 19% observed once, and the top ten hold about 12%. As to time point: newly diagnosed GD, antithyroid drugs for less than 3 months. Isolated PBMC RNA provided the starting material for the TCR library. Into tubes containing EDTA, approximately 8.9 milliliters of peripheral blood were drawn. These sequences were also reported in another study, on T cells in Graves' hyperthyroidism and ophthalmopathy. That work contributes: The authors deemed Graves' hyperthyroidism stable absent ophthalmopathy progression within 18 months. Blood also carried most thyroid clonotypes expanded above 0.001.

The sample consisted of peripheral blood mononuclear cells (PBMCs), taken at new diagnosis, from a patient treated with antithyroid drugs. The receptor's source is a woman aged 25 to 45 with Graves disease.

The CDR3 nucleotides are TGTGCCAGCCGTCAGGGGGCCCCGCAACGAGACTTC. It is translated as CASRQGAPQRDF. The V call is TRBV11-2, the J call TRBJ1-2, with 8 bases fitting TRBD1. Germline assignment: CDR1 SGHAT and CDR2 FQNNGV. The length of the CDR3 is 12 residues.